This T cell receptor beta chain was profiled in a study of vaccination effects on CD4 cells after COVID-19 (dated by TCRdb to between 2021 and 2024). As for the study more broadly: In the ViraFEST assay, PBMC were stimulated with viral peptide pools, and antigen-specific CD4+ T cell clonotypes were then identified by expansion using TCR sequencing. Each well held 1.5 million to 2.5 million PBMC cultured in IMDM containing roughly 5% human AB serum, 8 to 10 IU/ml IL-2 and gentamicin, along with about 9.5 ug/ml peptides. Post-vaccine samples across the study were collected a median of 72 days after the second dose, with a range of 14 to 241. SARS-CoV-2 spike-specific CD4+ TCR repertoires from before and after mRNA vaccination were compared in COVID-19 convalescent patients and in infection-naive vaccine recipients. Altogether, some 11 COVID-19 convalescent patients and several SARS-CoV-2-naive healthy vaccine recipients made up the full study. The Oncomine TCR Beta short-read assay on an Illumina iSeq 100 was used to sequence cultures from other donors in the study.

The library was built by means of the immunoSEQ multiplex PCR assay. DNA from the cultured and isolated CD4+ T cells underwent TCR beta CDR3 sequencing. In the authors' own workflow: Non-productive TCR sequences were removed and reads were trimmed to the CDR3 region, keeping CDR3s of at least 7 amino acids. The MANAFEST web app was used to identify antigen-specific clonotypes by comparing expansion in peptide wells with expansion in reference cultures. To count as positive, a clone had to show expansion at FDR<0.05 compared with the reference and with all other wells, an odds ratio above 5, and a frequency above 0.1% in two replicate wells. Clonotypes significantly expanded in SARS-CoV-2 spike wells and in at least one common cold coronavirus spike condition were defined as cross-reactive. CDR3 similarity was assessed by Levenshtein distance with the stringdist R package, and unrooted trees were built with ape in R 3.6.1. The table comes from immuneACCESS by way of TCRdb, which keeps in-frame sequences with V and J called. Part of the clones is missing from these tables; in studies checked, under half for an unresolved V gene and the rest for unknown reasons. V and J calls and clone size are copied from that table; D and trimming were computed from the DNA. This sample comprises 30,000 to 35,000 clones, about 74% of them detected only once. The ten largest clones capture 15% of the sample.

Trimming accounts for 3 bases at V and 3 bases at J, while the number of junction bases matched to no gene is 7. Including cysteine and phenylalanine, the CDR3 has 16 amino acids. The kept DNA is CDR3 alone, 48 bases in frame from the first base. CDR1 is given as SEHNR and CDR2 as FQNEAQ, both from the germline V gene (reference sequence). This clone was detected only a few times. Its target antigen remains unknown. Per-base quality was not reported, and no clone a single base away is much larger than it. Study-wide conclusions, independent of this receptor: In healthy vaccine recipients, vaccine-induced clones were almost all SARS-CoV-2 mono-reactive, with only 1 of 255 cross-reactive with common cold coronaviruses. At late post-vaccination timepoints, both infection-induced and vaccine-induced clones showed marked clonal contraction, consistent with waning T cell responses. Limitations of the study were the small number of convalescent patients and the absence of early post-infection timepoints.

After roughly 11 days of culture, CD4+ T cells were isolated with the EasySep CD4+ T cell isolation kit. Each participant received two doses of an mRNA SARS-CoV-2 vaccine, either BNT162b2 or mRNA-1273. None of the healthy vaccine recipients had a prior SARS-CoV-2 infection, which was confirmed by nucleocapsid antibody tests that came back negative both before and after vaccination. On days 3 and 7, half of the culture medium was replaced with fresh IL-2-containing medium. Unless noted otherwise, every peptide stimulation condition was cultured in triplicate wells. PBMC were separated from whole blood using Ficoll-Paque Plus gradient centrifugation and were then either cryopreserved at -140C or used fresh. Genomic DNA was extracted from cultured CD4+ T cells with the QIAamp micro DNA kit.

The sequence joins TRBV7-9 to TRBJ2-1, with 8 junctional bases fitting TRBD2. The sequences come from CD4+ T cells from PBMCs cultured without peptide, collected after COVID-19 vaccination. The receptor's source is a human donor who received a COVID-19 vaccine. The CDR3 protein: CASSFAGGRGYNEQFF. The sequenced DNA: TGTGCCAGCAGCTTTGCGGGAGGTCGTGGCTACAATGAGCAGTTCTTC.